Following are 31 T cell receptor beta chains from one sample sequenced in a study of blood T cell repertoires in COVID-19. Using immunoSEQ multiplex PCR, the repertoire was profiled, and TCRdb retains in-frame clones only, with some absent. The data hold about 280,000 clones, with 65% to 90% observed a single time. Sequencing was carried out using peripheral blood. The receptors were sampled from a man in his fifties with active or convalescent COVID-19.

The rearrangement joins TRBV5-5 to TRBJ2-3, with D possibly being TRBD2 (6 bases). The CDR3 runs 14 residues. The ends were cut back, 3 bases at V and 5 bases at J, with 13 bases in the middle. Per germline, CDR1 SGHKS and CDR2 YYEKEE (reference sequence). The CDR3 region is CASSSRLVQDTQYF. In DNA form, the CDR3 reads TGTGCCAGCAGCTCCAGACTAGTTCAAGATACGCAGTATTTT.

This clone was picked up one time. The chain employs TRBV30 and TRBJ1-3; 7 bases agree with TRBD1. Germline V gene lookup returns CDR1 GTSNPN and CDR2 SVGIG (reference sequence). There are 15 residues in the CDR3. The ends lost 3 bases at V and 2 bases at J; junction bases unmatched: 7. CDR3 sequence: CAWSRNRGTGNTIYF. Written as DNA, the CDR3 is TGTGCCTGGAGCCGCAACAGGGGTACTGGAAACACCATATATTTT.

V is TRBV18 and J is TRBJ2-7; no reliable D call. This CDR3 contains 11 residues. Trimming stripped 6 bases from V and 2 bases from J, with 5 bases between. Germline-derived CDR1 and CDR2 are KGHSH and LQKENI. The CDR3 nucleotides are TGTGCCAGCTCCCCTACCTACGAGCAGTACTTC. This gives the protein CASSPTYEQYF. Full variable domain (outside the CDR3, taken from reference TRBV18 and TRBJ2-7): NAGVMQNPRHLVRRRGQEARLRCSPMKGHSHVYWYRQLPEEGLKFMVYLQKENIIDESGMPKERFSAEFPKEGPSILRIQQVVRGDSAAYFCASSPTYEQYFGPGTRLTVT.

The chain carries TRBV29-1 and TRBJ2-7, with a tentative D call TRBD2 (5 bases). The V and J ends lost 4 bases and 4 bases respectively, with 14 bases between them. CDR3 length equals 13 residues. In germline, CDR1 is SQVTM, CDR2 ANQGSEA. The CDR3 sequence is CSVGSGSGYEQYF. The CDR3 nucleotides are TGCAGCGTTGGGTCGGGGAGTGGGTACGAGCAGTACTTC.

The chain uses TRBV28 and TRBJ2-5; the D gene is possibly TRBD2 (5 bases). V lost 6 bases, J lost 4 bases, and 18 bases lay in between. Per the germline V gene, CDR1 is MDHEN and CDR2 is SYDVKM. The CDR3 is 15 amino acids. The chain's CDR3 is CASSPSEAGRETQYF. CDR3 in DNA: TGTGCCAGCAGCCCCAGTGAGGCGGGTAGAGAGACCCAGTACTTC.

Turning to this clone: The identical CDR3 is also encoded by other nucleotide sequences in the sample. The chain recombines TRBV28 with TRBJ1-4; possibly TRBD1 for D (5 bases). This CDR3 has 15 residues. Germline V gene data show CDR1 as MDHEN and CDR2 as SYDVKM. The V gene lost 3 bases and the J gene lost 0 bases, with 8 bases spanning the gap. In DNA, the CDR3 is TGTGCCAGCAGTTTGGGAGGGGCAACTAATGAAAAACTGTTTTTT. Translating gives CASSLGGATNEKLFF.

The gene calls are TRBV6-5 and TRBJ2-2; possibly TRBD1 for D (6 bases). Germline CDR1 is MNHEY and CDR2 is SVGAGI. There are 15 residues in the CDR3. Trimming took 2 bases from V and 3 from J, leaving 10 bases between them. CDR3 bases: TGTGCCAGCAGTTACGGACAGACCCACACCGGGGAGCTGTTTTTT. Its protein product is CASSYGQTHTGELFF.

The J gene is TRBJ1-2, the V gene TRBV4-1; no clear D gene. The CDR3 has 16 amino acids. The V and J ends lost 0 bases and 1 base respectively, with 12 bases between them. Germline lookup yields CDR1 MGHRA and CDR2 YSYEKL. The CDR3 protein is CASSQEVAVINYGYTF. The CDR3 DNA reads TGCGCCAGCAGCCAAGAGGTGGCAGTTATTAACTATGGCTACACCTTC.

The genes are TRBV7-2 and TRBJ2-7; D is uncertain. V was pared by 1 base and J by 3 bases, with 10 bases between. Per the germline V gene, CDR1 is SGHTA and CDR2 is FQGNSA. This CDR3 is built from 14 residues. CDR3 in amino acids: CASSLVAQFYEQYF. DNA for the CDR3: TGTGCCAGCAGCTTAGTTGCACAGTTCTACGAGCAGTACTTC.

The chain employs TRBV5-4 and TRBJ1-1; no definite D call. V was trimmed by 6 bases and J by 1 base, leaving 10 bases between them. Germline-derived CDR1 and CDR2 are SGHNT and YYREEE (reference sequence). This CDR3 comprises 13 residues. Here the CDR3 DNA reads TGTGCCAGCAAATTGTTCCGGAACACTGAAGCTTTCTTT. Translated: CASKLFRNTEAFF. The whole variable domain, remainder taken from reference TRBV5-4 and TRBJ1-1, is ETGVTQSPTHLIKTRGQQVTLRCSSQSGHNTVSWYQQALGQGPQFIFQYYREEENGRGNFPPRFSGLQFPNYSSELNVNALELDDSALYLCASKLFRNTEAFFGQGTRLTVV.

The rearrangement links TRBV6-1 to TRBJ2-7, with 8 nucleotides matching TRBD1. V lost 2 bases to trimming and J lost 6 bases; unmatched junction nucleotides: 9. This CDR3 comprises 15 residues. Germline V gives CDR1 MNHNS, CDR2 SASEGT. DNA for the CDR3: TGTGCCAGCAGTGAATTGGTGGGACAGGTGGGCGAGCAGTACTTC. Amino acid sequence: CASSELVGQVGEQYF.

The chain employs TRBV29-1 and TRBJ2-3, with TRBD2 identical over 9 bases. The V gene end was trimmed by 4 bases and the J gene end by 4 bases; junction bases not matched to a gene: 6. The CDR3 is 14 residues long. Germline V lookup: CDR1 SQVTM, CDR2 ANQGSEA. The CDR3 DNA follows: TGCAGCGTTGTCCCGACTAGCGGTGCAGATACGCAGTATTTT. Residues: CSVVPTSGADTQYF.

This clone appeared a single time. The CDR3 nucleotides are TGTGCCAGCAGTTCTTCTAGCGGTTTATCTCTAGAAGGGTATTTT. The encoded protein is CASSSSSGLSLEGYF. This rearrangement joins TRBV11-2 to TRBJ2-3, with 7 bases fitting TRBD2. The V gene end was trimmed by 6 bases and the J gene end by 14 bases; junction bases not matched to a gene: 20. CDR3 length: 15 amino acids. The germline V gene has CDR1 SGHAT and CDR2 FQNNGV.

This clone occurred a few times. The genes are TRBV20-1 and TRBJ1-5; D unclear. The germline V gene encodes CDR1 DFQATT and CDR2 SNEGSKA (reference sequence). V was cut by 3 bases and J by 7 bases, with 16 bases left in between. The CDR3 covers 14 residues. CDR3 in DNA: TGCAGTGCTAGTGTCGGGATAGCCGGGCAGCCCCAGCATTTT. Its translation: CSASVGIAGQPQHF.

CDR3 DNA: TGCGCCAGCAGCTCTGACTCGGGGGGAAGCGGCTACACCTTC. It encodes CASSSDSGGSGYTF. This sequence joins TRBV5-1 and TRBJ1-2; D is perhaps TRBD1 (5 bases). Germline CDR1 reads SGHRS; CDR2 reads YFSETQ. The CDR3 spans 14 residues. V dropped 3 bases and J dropped 8 bases, with 17 bases sitting between them.

The chain couples TRBV7-2 to TRBJ1-2; TRBD1 is a possible D gene (5 bases). Trimming pared 5 bases from V and 5 bases from J, leaving 12 bases between. Germline CDR1 is SGHTA and CDR2 is FQGNSA. The CDR3 spans 13 residues. The CDR3 loop is CASSESTAYGYTF. In nucleotides, the CDR3 is TGTGCCAGCAGCGAATCGACAGCGTATGGCTACACCTTC.

This clone was picked up many times. The chain joins TRBV27 to TRBJ2-5; 7 positions agree with TRBD2. Trimming removed 2 bases from V and 2 bases from J; junction bases left unmatched: 5. The CDR3 consists of 15 residues. Germline V lookup: CDR1 MNHEY, CDR2 SMNVEV (reference sequence). The DNA for the CDR3 is TGTGCCAGCAGTTTAAGCGGGACTCCACAAGAGACCCAGTACTTC. Translating gives CASSLSGTPQETQYF.

The CDR3, as DNA: TGTGCCAGCAGCTGGCAGGAGGGCAATGAGCAGTTCTTC. Its protein product is CASSWQEGNEQFF. The chain joins TRBV5-6 to TRBJ2-1; tentatively, D is TRBD2 (6 bases). The germline V gene has CDR1 SGHDT and CDR2 YYEEEE. This CDR3 region has 13 residues. Trimming cost V 3 bases and J 6 bases, with 10 bases left between them.

The chain combines TRBV10-3 with TRBJ2-3; 7 nucleotides align to TRBD2. CDR3 length: 14 amino acids. Losses at the gene ends were 2 bases for V and 6 bases for J; bases not matched to a gene: 5. The germline V gene has CDR1 ENHRY and CDR2 SYGVKD. For the CDR3, the DNA is TGTGCCATCAGTGAGCCCGGGGGGAGGGATACGCAGTATTTT. It encodes CAISEPGGRDTQYF.

The chain is built from TRBV14 and TRBJ1-1, with D tentatively TRBD1 (5 bases). The CDR3 extends over 16 amino acids. Germline V gene data show CDR1 as SGHDN and CDR2 as FVKESK. Trimming took off 4 bases at V and 4 bases at J, with 19 bases between the two ends. The CDR3 region is CASSRNPQGLGTEAFF. The CDR3 bases are TGTGCCAGCAGCCGCAATCCTCAGGGCTTGGGCACTGAAGCTTTCTTT.

This chain connects TRBV6-1 to TRBJ2-2, with D perhaps matching TRBD2 (5 bases). V was clipped by 3 bases and J by 1 base, with 15 bases between them. CDR1 and CDR2 (germline): MNHNS, SASEGT. The CDR3 sequence is 17 residues long. Here the CDR3 reads CASSDRGQAGNTGELFF. The CDR3 DNA is TGTGCCAGCAGTGACAGAGGGCAGGCTGGGAACACCGGGGAGCTGTTTTTT.

V usage is TRBV18 and J usage is TRBJ2-7; 8 bases map to TRBD2. V gave up 3 bases and J gave up 6 bases; unmatched junction bases: 7. The CDR3 is 14 amino acids. Germline V gene data show CDR1 as KGHSH and CDR2 as LQKENI. The DNA for the CDR3 is TGTGCCAGCTCACCTAGCGGGACCGGTGCCGAGCAGTACTTC. The encoded protein is CASSPSGTGAEQYF.

The gene calls are TRBV21-1 and TRBJ1-4. TRBV21-1 is marked as a pseudogene. The CDR3 is 14 residues long. The CDR3 is CASSDNIGGEKLFF. The CDR3 DNA reads as TGTGCCAGCAGCGATAATATCGGTGGTGAAAAACTGTTTTTT.

The CDR3 nucleotides read TGTGCCAGCAGCCTCTTCCGGGGCACCGGGGAGCTGTTTTTT. This gives the protein CASSLFRGTGELFF. The rearrangement uses TRBV4-2 and TRBJ2-2; maybe TRBD2 (5 bases). CDR3 length equals 14 residues. Looked up from germline, CDR1 is LGHNA and CDR2 is YNFKEQ. The V end lost 4 bases, the J end lost 4 bases, and 10 bases lay between the germline ends.

The CDR3 bases are TGCGCCAGCAGCCCGAGTAGGACAGGGGGAAACACCATATATTTT. Protein product: CASSPSRTGGNTIYF. The rearrangement links TRBV4-3 to TRBJ1-3, with 8 bases aligning to TRBD1. The germline gives CDR1 LGHNA, CDR2 YSLEER. The J segment lost 4 bases and the V segment lost 4 bases, leaving 6 bases of the junction unmatched. CDR3 size: 15 residues.

The genes are TRBV28 and TRBJ1-2; 8 positions agree with TRBD1. After removal of 4 bases from V and 8 bases from J, the junction contained 12 bases not matched to a gene. Per germline, CDR1 MDHEN and CDR2 SYDVKM. The CDR3 sequence is 15 residues long. In DNA form, the CDR3 reads TGTGCCAGCAGTTCGACCGGACAGGGCCGGGGAGGCTACACCTTC. Protein: CASSSTGQGRGGYTF.

The rearrangement joins TRBV27 to TRBJ2-1, with D possibly TRBD1 on 6 matching bases. This CDR3 is built from 15 residues. Germline V lookup: CDR1 MNHEY, CDR2 SMNVEV (reference sequence). V was cut by 1 base and J by 4 bases, with 11 bases left in between. In DNA form, the CDR3 reads TGTGCCAGCAGTTTATATGGGGGCGCTTACAATGAGCAGTTCTTC. This translates into CASSLYGGAYNEQFF.

This rearrangement joins TRBV12-3 or TRBV12-4 to TRBJ2-7; no firm D call. The CDR3 consists of 13 residues. Trimming removed 2 bases from V and 2 bases from J, with 7 bases in between. The CDR3 region has the DNA TGTGCCAGCAGTTTACACAGTCCCTACGAGCAGTACTTC. Translating gives CASSLHSPYEQYF.

This sequence joins TRBV6-5 and TRBJ2-2; a weak D match, TRBD2 (6 bases). The CDR3 runs to 16 residues. Germline V gives CDR1 MNHEY, CDR2 SVGAGI. V lost 0 bases and J 0 bases, leaving 8 bases between the germline ends. The CDR3 nucleotides read TGTGCCAGCAGTTACTCGCCGGGAGCGAACACCGGGGAGCTGTTTTTT. It encodes CASSYSPGANTGELFF.

This clone was picked up one time. V is TRBV11-2 and J is TRBJ1-2; D unclear. V was cut by 5 bases and J by 8 bases, with 9 bases left in between. The germline V gene has CDR1 SGHAT and CDR2 FQNNGV. CDR3 size: 11 residues. The CDR3 protein is CASSTTGGYTF. CDR3 bases: TGTGCCAGCAGCACCACCGGGGGCTACACCTTC. The complete variable domain, with remaining parts taken from reference TRBV11-2 and TRBJ1-2, reads EAGVAQSPRYKIIEKRQSVAFWCNPISGHATLYWYQQILGQGPKLLIQFQNNGVVDDSQLPKDRFSAERLKGVDSTLKIQPAKLEDSAVYLCASSTTGGYTFGSGTRLTVV.

The genes are TRBV19 and TRBJ1-2; tentative D call: TRBD1 (6 bases). Trimming pared 3 bases from V and 4 bases from J, leaving 9 bases between. The CDR3 contains 13 residues. CDR1 LNHDA and CDR2 SQIVND come from the germline V gene (reference sequence). The CDR3 nucleotides are TGTGCCAGTAGTATCCAGGGGAGCTATGGCTACACCTTC. It translates to CASSIQGSYGYTF.